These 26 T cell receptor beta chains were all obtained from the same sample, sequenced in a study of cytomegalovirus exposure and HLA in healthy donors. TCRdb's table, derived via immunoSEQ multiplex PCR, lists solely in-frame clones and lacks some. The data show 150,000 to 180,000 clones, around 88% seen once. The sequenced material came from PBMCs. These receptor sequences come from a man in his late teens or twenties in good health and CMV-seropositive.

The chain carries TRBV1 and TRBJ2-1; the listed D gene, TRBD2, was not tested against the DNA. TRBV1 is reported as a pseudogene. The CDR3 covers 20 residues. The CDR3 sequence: CTSSQVESPSGRSSYNEQFF. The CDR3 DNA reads TGCACCAGCAGCCAAGTAGAGTCCCCTAGCGGGAGGAGCTCCTACAATGAGCAGTTCTTC.

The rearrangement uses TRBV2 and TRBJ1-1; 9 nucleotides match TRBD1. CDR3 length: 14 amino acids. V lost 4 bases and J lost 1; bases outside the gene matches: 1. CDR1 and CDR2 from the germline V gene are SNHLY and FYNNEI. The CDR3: CASSAGQGNTEAFF. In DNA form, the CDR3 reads TGTGCCAGCAGTGCGGGACAGGGGAACACTGAAGCTTTCTTT.

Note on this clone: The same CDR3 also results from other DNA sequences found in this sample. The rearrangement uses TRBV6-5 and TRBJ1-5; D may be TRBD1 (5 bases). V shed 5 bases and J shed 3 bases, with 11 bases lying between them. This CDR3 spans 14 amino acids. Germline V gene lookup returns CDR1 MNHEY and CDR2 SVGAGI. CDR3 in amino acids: CASSPQVNNQPQHF. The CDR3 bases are TGTGCCAGCAGTCCACAGGTTAACAATCAGCCCCAGCATTTT.

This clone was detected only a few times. CDR3 amino acids: CASKTAAGGEPQHF. CDR3 bases: TGTGCCAGCAAGACAGCGGCAGGGGGAGAGCCCCAGCATTTT. The genes are TRBV6-1 and TRBJ1-5, with 7 bases that match TRBD1. V shed 7 bases, J shed 8 bases, and the junction held 11 bases outside the gene matches. Germline CDR1 and CDR2: MNHNS and SASEGT. This CDR3 is built from 14 residues.

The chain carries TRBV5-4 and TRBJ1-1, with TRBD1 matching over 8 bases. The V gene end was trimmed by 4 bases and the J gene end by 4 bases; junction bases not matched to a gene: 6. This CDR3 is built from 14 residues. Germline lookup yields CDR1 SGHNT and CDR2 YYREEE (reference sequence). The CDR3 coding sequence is TGTGCCAGCAGCGTCGACAGGGGAATCACTGAAGCTTTCTTT. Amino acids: CASSVDRGITEAFF. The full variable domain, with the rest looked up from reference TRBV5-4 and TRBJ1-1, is ETGVTQSPTHLIKTRGQQVTLRCSSQSGHNTVSWYQQALGQGPQFIFQYYREEENGRGNFPPRFSGLQFPNYSSELNVNALELDDSALYLCASSVDRGITEAFFGQGTRLTVV.

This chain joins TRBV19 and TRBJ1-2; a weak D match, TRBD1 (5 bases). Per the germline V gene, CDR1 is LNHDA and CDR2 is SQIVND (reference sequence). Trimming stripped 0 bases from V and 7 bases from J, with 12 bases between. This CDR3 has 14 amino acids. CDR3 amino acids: CASSIDRQGGGYTF. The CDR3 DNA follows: TGTGCCAGTAGTATAGATCGCCAGGGCGGTGGCTACACCTTC.

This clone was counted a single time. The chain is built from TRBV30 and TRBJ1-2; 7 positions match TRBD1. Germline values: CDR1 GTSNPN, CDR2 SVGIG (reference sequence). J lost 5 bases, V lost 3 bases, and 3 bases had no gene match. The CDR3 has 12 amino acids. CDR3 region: CAWSTGAYGYTF. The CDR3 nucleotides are TGTGCCTGGAGCACAGGGGCTTATGGCTACACCTTC.

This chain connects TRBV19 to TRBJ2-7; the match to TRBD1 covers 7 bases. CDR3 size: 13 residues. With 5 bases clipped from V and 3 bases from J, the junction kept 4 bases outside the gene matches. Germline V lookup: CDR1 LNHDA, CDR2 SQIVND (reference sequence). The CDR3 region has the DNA TGTGCCAGTAGTTCCGGGACAGTCTACGAGCAGTACTTC. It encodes CASSSGTVYEQYF.

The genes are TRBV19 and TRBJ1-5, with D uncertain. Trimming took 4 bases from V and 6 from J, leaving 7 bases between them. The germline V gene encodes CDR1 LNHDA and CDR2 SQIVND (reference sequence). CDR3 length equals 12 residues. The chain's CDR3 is CASSSISQPQHF. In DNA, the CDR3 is TGTGCCAGTAGTAGTATCTCTCAGCCCCAGCATTTT.

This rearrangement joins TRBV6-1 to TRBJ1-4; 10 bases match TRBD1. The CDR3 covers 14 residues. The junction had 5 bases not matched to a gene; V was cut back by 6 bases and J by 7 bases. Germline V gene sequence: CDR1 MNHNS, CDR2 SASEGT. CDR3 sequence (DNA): TGTGCCAGCAGACGACAGGGGGCGGGTGAAAAACTGTTTTTT. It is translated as CASRRQGAGEKLFF.

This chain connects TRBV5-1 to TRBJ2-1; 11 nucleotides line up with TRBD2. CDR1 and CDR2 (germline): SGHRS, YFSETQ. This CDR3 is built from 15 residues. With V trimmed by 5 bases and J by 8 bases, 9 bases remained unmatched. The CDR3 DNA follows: TGCGCCAGCAGTCCCACTAGCGGGAGTGGCTATGAGCAGTTCTTC. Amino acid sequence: CASSPTSGSGYEQFF.

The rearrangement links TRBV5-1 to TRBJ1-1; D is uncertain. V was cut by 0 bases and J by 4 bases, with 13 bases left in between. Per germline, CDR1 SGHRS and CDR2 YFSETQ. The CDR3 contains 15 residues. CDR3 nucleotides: TGCGCCAGCAGCTTGGAAGGGAGGTTGGGCACTGAAGCTTTCTTT. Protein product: CASSLEGRLGTEAFF.

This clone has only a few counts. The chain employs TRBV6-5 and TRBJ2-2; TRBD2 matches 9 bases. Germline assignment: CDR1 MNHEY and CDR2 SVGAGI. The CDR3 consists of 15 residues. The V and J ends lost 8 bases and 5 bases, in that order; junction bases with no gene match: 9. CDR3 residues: CASRPASGTTGELFF. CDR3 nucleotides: TGTGCCAGCCGCCCCGCTAGCGGGACGACCGGGGAGCTGTTTTTT.

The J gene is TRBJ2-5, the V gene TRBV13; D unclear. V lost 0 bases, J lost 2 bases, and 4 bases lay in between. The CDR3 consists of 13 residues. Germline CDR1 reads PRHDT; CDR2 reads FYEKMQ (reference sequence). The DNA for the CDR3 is TGTGCCAGCAGCTTAGGCCTTCAAGAGACCCAGTACTTC. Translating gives CASSLGLQETQYF.

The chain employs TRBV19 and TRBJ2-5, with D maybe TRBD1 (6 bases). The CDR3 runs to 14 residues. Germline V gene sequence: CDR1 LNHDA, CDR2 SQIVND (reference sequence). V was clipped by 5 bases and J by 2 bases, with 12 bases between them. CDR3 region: CASSPGTSQETQYF. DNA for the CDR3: TGTGCCAGTAGTCCGGGGACATCTCAAGAGACCCAGTACTTC.

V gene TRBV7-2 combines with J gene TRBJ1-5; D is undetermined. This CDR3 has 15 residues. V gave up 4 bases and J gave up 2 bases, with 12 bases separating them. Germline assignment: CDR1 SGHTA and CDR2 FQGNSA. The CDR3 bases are TGTGCCAGCAGCTACCGGACCGGGGGCAATCAGCCCCAGCATTTT. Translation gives CASSYRTGGNQPQHF.

Here the CDR3 reads CASSEGGGPSETQYF. CDR3 coding DNA: TGTGCCAGCAGTGAGGGGGGGGGCCCCTCAGAGACCCAGTACTTC. The rearrangement links TRBV2 to TRBJ2-5; the D gene is possibly TRBD2 (7 bases). V was trimmed by 3 bases and J by 4 bases, leaving 15 bases between them. CDR1 and CDR2 from the germline V gene are SNHLY and FYNNEI. The length of the CDR3 is 15 residues.

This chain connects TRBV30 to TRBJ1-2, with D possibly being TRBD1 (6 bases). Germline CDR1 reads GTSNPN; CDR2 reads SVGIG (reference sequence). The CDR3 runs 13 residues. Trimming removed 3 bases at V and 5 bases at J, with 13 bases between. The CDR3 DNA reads TGTGCCTGGAGCGTAGGGGGTTCTTATGGCTACACCTTC. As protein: CAWSVGGSYGYTF.

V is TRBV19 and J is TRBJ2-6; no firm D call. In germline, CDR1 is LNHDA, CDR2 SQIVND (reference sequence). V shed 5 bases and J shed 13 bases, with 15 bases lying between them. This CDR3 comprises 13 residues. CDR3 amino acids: CASSPVTGRVLTF. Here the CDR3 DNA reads TGTGCCAGTAGTCCTGTGACGGGTAGGGTCCTGACTTTC.

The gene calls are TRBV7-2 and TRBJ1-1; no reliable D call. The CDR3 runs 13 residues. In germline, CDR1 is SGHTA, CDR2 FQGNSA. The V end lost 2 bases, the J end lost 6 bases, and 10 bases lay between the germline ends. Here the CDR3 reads CASSLQFTSEAFF. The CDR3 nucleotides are TGTGCCAGCAGCTTACAGTTTACATCTGAAGCTTTCTTT. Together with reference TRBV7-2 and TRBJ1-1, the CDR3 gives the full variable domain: GAGVSQSPSNKVTEKGKDVELRCDPISGHTALYWYRQSLGQGLEFLIYFQGNSAPDKSGLPSDRFSAERTGGSVSTLTIQRTQQEDSAVYLCASSLQFTSEAFFGQGTRLTVV.

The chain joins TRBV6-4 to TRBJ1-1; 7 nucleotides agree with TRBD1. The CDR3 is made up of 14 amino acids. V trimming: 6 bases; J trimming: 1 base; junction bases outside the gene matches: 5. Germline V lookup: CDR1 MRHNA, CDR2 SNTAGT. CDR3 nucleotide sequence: TGTGCCAGCAGCGCGACAGGGCAGAACACTGAAGCTTTCTTT. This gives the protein CASSATGQNTEAFF.

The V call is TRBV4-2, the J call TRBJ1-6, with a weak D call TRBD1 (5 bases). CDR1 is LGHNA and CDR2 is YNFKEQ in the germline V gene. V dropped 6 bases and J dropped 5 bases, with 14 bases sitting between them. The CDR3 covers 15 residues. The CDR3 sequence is CASSPPDSDNSPLHF. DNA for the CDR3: TGTGCCAGCAGTCCCCCCGACAGTGATAATTCACCCCTCCACTTT.

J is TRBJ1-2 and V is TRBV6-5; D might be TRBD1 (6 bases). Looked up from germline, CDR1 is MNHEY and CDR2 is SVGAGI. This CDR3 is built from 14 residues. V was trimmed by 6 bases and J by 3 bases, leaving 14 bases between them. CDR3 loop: CASSFDRTHYGYTF. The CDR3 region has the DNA TGTGCCAGCAGCTTCGACAGGACCCACTATGGCTACACCTTC.

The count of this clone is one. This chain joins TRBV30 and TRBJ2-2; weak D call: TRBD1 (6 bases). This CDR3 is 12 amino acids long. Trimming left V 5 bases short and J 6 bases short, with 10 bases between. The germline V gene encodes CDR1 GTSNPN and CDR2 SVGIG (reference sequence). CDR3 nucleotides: TGTGCCTGGGAGGGGGTTTCCGGGGAGCTGTTTTTT. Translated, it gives CAWEGVSGELFF.

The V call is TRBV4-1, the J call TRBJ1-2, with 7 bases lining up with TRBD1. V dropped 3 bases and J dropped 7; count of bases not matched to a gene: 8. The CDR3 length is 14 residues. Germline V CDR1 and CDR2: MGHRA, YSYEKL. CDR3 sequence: CASSHDRVEGGYTF. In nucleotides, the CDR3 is TGCGCCAGCAGCCATGACAGGGTAGAAGGTGGCTACACCTTC.

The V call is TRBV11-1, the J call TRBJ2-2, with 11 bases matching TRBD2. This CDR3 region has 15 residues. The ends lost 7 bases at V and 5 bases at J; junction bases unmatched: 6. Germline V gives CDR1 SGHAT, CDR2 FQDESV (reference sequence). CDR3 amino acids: CASTFSGRGTGELFF. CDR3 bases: TGTGCCAGCACCTTTAGCGGGAGGGGGACCGGGGAGCTGTTTTTT.